This TCR beta chain was retrieved from a study of blood T cell repertoires in COVID-19. As for the study in general: Donors in the United States, Italy and Spain gave samples during acute or convalescent COVID-19. PBMCs, B-cell-depleted T cells, or T cells provided the cDNA or gDNA that made up the material.

As originally analysed: Scientists estimated how many nucleated cells there were by amplifying reference gene primers. Produced via immunoSEQ multiplex PCR; TCRdb's table is partial and in-frame only. The V and J calls and the clone size are those of that table, but D and trimming were determined from the DNA. The sample has 200,000 to 250,000 clones, about 85% seen once; the top ten hold around 3%. Germline V gives CDR1 SGHDT, CDR2 YYEEEE. The length of the CDR3 is 13 residues. V lost 7 bases and J lost 10, with 20 bases in between. Sequencing was done on a sample of peripheral blood. This TCR derives from a man aged 18 to 29 with active or convalescent COVID-19. The chain links TRBV5-6 to TRBJ1-1, with D maybe TRBD1 (6 bases). The CDR3 loop reads CASARDRMERAFF. The CDR3 coding sequence is TGTGCCAGCGCCCGAGACAGGATGGAGCGAGCTTTCTTT. Filled out from reference TRBV5-6 and TRBJ1-1, the complete variable domain reads DAGVTQSPTHLIKTRGQQVTLRCSPKSGHDTVSWYQQALGQGPQFIFQYYEEEERQRGNFPDRFSGHQFPNYSSELNVNALLLGDSALYLCASARDRMERAFFGQGTRLTVV.